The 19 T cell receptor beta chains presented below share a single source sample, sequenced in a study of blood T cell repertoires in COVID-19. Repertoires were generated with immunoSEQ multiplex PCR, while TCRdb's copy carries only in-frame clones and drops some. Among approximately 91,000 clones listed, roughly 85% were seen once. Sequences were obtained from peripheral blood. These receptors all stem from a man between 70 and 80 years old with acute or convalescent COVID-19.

In DNA form, the CDR3 reads TGTGCCAGCAGCTTGGAAAGGGCCGGGACTAGCGGGTCGAGCTACGAGCAGTACTTC. Amino acids: CASSLERAGTSGSSYEQYF. J is TRBJ2-7 and V is TRBV5-6; 12 bases line up with TRBD2. CDR1 and CDR2 (germline): SGHDT, YYEEEE. The CDR3 is made up of 19 amino acids. With V trimmed by 0 bases and J by 3 bases, 13 bases remained unmatched.

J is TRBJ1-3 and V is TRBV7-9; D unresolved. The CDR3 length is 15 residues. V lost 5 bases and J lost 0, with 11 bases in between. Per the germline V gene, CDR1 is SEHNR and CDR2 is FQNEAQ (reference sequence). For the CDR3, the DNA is TGTGCCAGCAGCCCGCACGGAGTCTCTGGAAACACCATATATTTT. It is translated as CASSPHGVSGNTIYF.

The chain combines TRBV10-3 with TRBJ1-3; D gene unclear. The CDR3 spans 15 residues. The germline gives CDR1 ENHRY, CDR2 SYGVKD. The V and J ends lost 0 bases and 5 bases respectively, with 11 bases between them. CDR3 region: CAISESKTIRNTIYF. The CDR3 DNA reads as TGTGCCATCAGTGAGTCGAAGACAATAAGAAACACCATATATTTT.

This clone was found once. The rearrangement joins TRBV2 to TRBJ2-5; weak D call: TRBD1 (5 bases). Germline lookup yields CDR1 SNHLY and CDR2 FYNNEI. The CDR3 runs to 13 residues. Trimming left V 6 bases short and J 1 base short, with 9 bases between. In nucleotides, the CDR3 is TGTGCCAGCAGCCCGGACATCCAAGAGACCCAGTACTTC. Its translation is CASSPDIQETQYF.

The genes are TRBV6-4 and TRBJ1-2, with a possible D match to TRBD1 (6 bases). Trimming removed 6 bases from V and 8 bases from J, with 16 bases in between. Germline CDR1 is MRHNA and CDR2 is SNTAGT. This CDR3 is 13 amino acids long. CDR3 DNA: TGTGCCAGCAGCCCCTCCGGGGGGCAAGGCTACACCTTC. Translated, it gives CASSPSGGQGYTF.

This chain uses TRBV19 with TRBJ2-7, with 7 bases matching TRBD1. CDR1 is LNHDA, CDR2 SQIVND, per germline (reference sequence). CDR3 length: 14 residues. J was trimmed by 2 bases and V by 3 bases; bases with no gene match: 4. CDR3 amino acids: CASSIGQGAYEQYF. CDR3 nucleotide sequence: TGTGCCAGTAGTATTGGGCAGGGGGCCTACGAGCAGTACTTC. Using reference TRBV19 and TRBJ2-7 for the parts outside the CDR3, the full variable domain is DGGITQSPKYLFRKEGQNVTLSCEQNLNHDAMYWYRQDPGQGLRLIYYSQIVNDFQKGDIAEGYSVSREKKESFPLTVTSAQKNPTAFYLCASSIGQGAYEQYFGPGTRLTVT.

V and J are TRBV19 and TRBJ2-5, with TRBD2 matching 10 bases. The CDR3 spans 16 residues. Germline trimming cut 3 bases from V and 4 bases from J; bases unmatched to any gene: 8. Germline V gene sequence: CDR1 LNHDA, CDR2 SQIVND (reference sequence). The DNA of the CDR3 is TGTGCCAGTAGTATCAGTGTAGCGGGGGGCCGAGAGACCCAGTACTTC. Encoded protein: CASSISVAGGRETQYF.

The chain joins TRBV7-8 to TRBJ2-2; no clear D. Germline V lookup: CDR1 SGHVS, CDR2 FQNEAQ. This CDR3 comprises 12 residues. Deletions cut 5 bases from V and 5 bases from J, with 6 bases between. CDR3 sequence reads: CASSPLTGELFF. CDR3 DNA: TGTGCCAGCAGCCCTCTTACCGGGGAGCTGTTTTTT.

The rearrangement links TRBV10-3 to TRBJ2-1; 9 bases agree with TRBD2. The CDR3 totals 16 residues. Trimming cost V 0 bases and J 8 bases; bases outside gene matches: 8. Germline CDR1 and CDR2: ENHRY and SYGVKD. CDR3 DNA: TGTGCCATCAGTGAGTCGGTGAAGCGGGGGGTCTATGAGCAGTTCTTC. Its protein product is CAISESVKRGVYEQFF.

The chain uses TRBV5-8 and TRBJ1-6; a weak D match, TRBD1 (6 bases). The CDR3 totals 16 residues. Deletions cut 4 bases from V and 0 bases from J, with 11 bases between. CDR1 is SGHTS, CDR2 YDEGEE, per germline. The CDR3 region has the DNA TGTGCCAGCAGCCGCGGACAGAGCTCCTATAATTCACCCCTCCACTTT. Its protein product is CASSRGQSSYNSPLHF.

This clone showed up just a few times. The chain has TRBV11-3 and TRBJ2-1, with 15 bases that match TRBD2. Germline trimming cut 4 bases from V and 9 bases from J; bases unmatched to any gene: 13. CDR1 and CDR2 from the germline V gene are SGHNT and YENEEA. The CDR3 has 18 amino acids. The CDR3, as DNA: TGTGCCAGCAGCTCGGACGGACTAGCGGGGGGGCCTATGCCTGAGCAGTTCTTC. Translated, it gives CASSSDGLAGGPMPEQFF.

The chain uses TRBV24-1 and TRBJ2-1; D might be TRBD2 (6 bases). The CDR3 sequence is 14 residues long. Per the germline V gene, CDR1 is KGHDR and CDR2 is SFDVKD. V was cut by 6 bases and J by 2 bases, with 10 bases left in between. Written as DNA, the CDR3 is TGTGCCACCAGTCCGGGGGTGACCTACAATGAGCAGTTCTTC. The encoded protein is CATSPGVTYNEQFF.

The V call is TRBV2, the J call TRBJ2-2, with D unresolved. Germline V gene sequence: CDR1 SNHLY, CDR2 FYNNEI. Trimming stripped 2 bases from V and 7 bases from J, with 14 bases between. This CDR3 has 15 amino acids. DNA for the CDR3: TGTGCCAGCAGTGAACTCTATTCACCGGGCGGGGAGCTGTTTTTT. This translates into CASSELYSPGGELFF.

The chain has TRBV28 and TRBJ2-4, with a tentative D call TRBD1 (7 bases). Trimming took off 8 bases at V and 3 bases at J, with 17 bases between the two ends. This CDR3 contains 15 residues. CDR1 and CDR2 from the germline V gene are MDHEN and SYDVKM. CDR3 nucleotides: TGTGCCAGCTCCCACGACAGGGAGGTCAAAAACATTCAGTACTTC. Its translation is CASSHDREVKNIQYF.

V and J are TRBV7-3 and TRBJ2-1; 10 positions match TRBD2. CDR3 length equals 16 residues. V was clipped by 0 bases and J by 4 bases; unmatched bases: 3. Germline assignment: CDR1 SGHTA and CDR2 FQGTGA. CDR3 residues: CASSLTPLAGYNEQFF. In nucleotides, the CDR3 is TGTGCCAGCAGCTTAACGCCACTAGCGGGGTACAATGAGCAGTTCTTC.

The CDR3 DNA reads TGTGCCAGTAGTCGGTCGCAGGGGTCTTCTGGGGCCAACGTCCTGACTTTC. Translating it yields CASSRSQGSSGANVLTF. The rearrangement links TRBV19 to TRBJ2-6, with D tentatively TRBD1 (6 bases). CDR1 and CDR2 from the germline V gene are LNHDA and SQIVND (reference sequence). Trimming left V 5 bases short and J 1 base short, with 15 bases between. This CDR3 is 17 amino acids long.

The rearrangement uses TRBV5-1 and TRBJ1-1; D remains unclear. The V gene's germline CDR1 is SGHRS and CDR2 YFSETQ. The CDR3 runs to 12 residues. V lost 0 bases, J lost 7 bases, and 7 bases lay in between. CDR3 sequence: CASSLEAGEAFF. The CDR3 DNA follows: TGCGCCAGCAGCTTGGAGGCAGGTGAAGCTTTCTTT.

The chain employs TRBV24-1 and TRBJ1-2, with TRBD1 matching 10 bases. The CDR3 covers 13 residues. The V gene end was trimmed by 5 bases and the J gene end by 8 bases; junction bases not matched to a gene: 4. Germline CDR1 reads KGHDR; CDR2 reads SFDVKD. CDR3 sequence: CATSGGTGEGYTF. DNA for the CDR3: TGTGCCACCAGTGGCGGGACAGGGGAAGGCTACACCTTC.

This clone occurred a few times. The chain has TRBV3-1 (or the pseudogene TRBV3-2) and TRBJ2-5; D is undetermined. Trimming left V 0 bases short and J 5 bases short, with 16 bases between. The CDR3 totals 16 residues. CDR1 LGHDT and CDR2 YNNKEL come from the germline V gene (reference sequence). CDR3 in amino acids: CASSQDLSRAEETQYF. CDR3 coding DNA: TGTGCCAGCAGCCAAGATCTATCGAGAGCTGAGGAGACCCAGTACTTC.